The entry below describes one T cell receptor beta chain. V gave up 0 bases and J gave up 4 bases, with 3 bases separating them. Germline-derived CDR1 and CDR2 are SQVTM and ANQGSEA. The CDR3 is 11 residues long. This sample is part of a study of blood T cell repertoires in COVID-19. In the study overall: Collection of acute and convalescent COVID-19 samples took place in the United States, Italy and Spain. T cells, B-cell-depleted T cells, or PBMCs provided the cDNA or gDNA that served as material.

Authors' analysis steps: Amplification of reference gene primers was used by the study to estimate nucleated cell counts. Repertoires were generated with immunoSEQ multiplex PCR, while TCRdb's copy carries only in-frame clones and drops some. V and J calls and clone size are copied from that table; D and trimming were computed from the DNA. Here the sample spans some 180,000 clones, around 80% being singletons. Specimen: peripheral blood. The sequence was collected from a human donor in a cohort sampled during active COVID-19. The J gene is TRBJ1-2, the V gene TRBV29-1; D is unclear. In DNA, the CDR3 is TGCAGCGTTGAAGACGGCTATGGCTACACCTTC. Residues: CSVEDGYGYTF.